What follows are 12 T cell receptor beta chains derived from one specimen sequenced in a study of blood T cells in healthy people across ages. The authors ran a second PCR of 7 to 11 cycles using a sample-barcoded 5' primer and a J-beta primer mix. Each CDR3 protein is one row after TCRdb ran MiXCR on the 5' RACE reads. The sample records fewer than 1.5 million distinct CDR3 sequences, approximately 38% being singletons. Specimen: blood. These TCRs come from a young woman in good health.

This clonotype was found a few times. V usage is TRBV24-1 and J usage is TRBJ2-3, with TRBD2 matching 16 bases. Trimming removed 4 bases from V and 0 bases from J; junction bases left unmatched: 0. The CDR3 extends over 17 amino acids. Germline loops: CDR1 KGHDR, CDR2 SFDVKD. The CDR3 coding sequence is TGTGCCACCAGTGAGGGACTAGCGGGAGGGAGCACAGATACGCAGTATTTT. Amino acid sequence: CATSEGLAGGSTDTQYF.

The chain employs TRBV12-3 or TRBV12-4 and TRBJ1-1; D possibly corresponds to TRBD1 (6 bases). V was clipped by 3 bases and J by 5 bases, with 16 bases between them. The CDR3 is 15 residues long. This chain's CDR3 is CASSFQAGALTEAFF. CDR3 bases: TGTGCCAGCAGTTTTCAGGCAGGGGCGTTAACTGAAGCTTTCTTT.

In its sample, this clonotype was seen a few times. This chain links TRBV4-1 with TRBJ2-5, with TRBD2 identical over 8 bases. V was pared by 3 bases and J by 5 bases, with 14 bases of the junction left unmatched. The germline CDR1 and CDR2 sequences are MGHRA and YSYEKL. This CDR3 contains 17 residues. The CDR3 region has the DNA TGCGCCAGCAGCCAGGGGTCAACTAGCGGTCCTCGGGAGACCCAGTACTTC. Amino acids: CASSQGSTSGPRETQYF.

In this sample, this clonotype turned up once. The chain couples TRBV18 to TRBJ2-7; no clear D. The CDR3 is made up of 14 amino acids. V was trimmed by 3 bases and J by 0 bases, leaving 9 bases between them. Germline V gives CDR1 KGHSH, CDR2 LQKENI. Here the CDR3 DNA reads TGTGCCAGCTCACCGACGCCCAACTCCTACGAGCAGTACTTC. Translation: CASSPTPNSYEQYF.

V is TRBV20-1 and J is TRBJ1-2, with 8 bases fitting TRBD1. CDR1 is DFQATT, CDR2 SNEGSKA, per germline (reference sequence). This CDR3 has 14 amino acids. V shed 5 bases and J 4 bases; nucleotides not matched to a gene: 9. The CDR3 region is CSAGTGTGSYGYTF. The CDR3 DNA reads as TGCAGTGCTGGGACCGGGACAGGTTCCTATGGCTACACCTTC.

The rearrangement joins TRBV20-1 to TRBJ2-1; 10 bases fit TRBD2. This CDR3 has 16 amino acids. The V and J ends lost 5 bases and 4 bases, in that order; junction bases with no gene match: 11. CDR1 is DFQATT and CDR2 is SNEGSKA in the germline V gene (reference sequence). Here the CDR3 DNA reads TGCAGTGCTCCCCGACTAGCGGGCCCCCCTTACAATGAGCAGTTCTTC. Translation gives CSAPRLAGPPYNEQFF.

The chain is built from TRBV5-1 and TRBJ2-7; 7 bases match TRBD1. Germline loops: CDR1 SGHRS, CDR2 YFSETQ. V lost 3 bases to trimming and J lost 0 bases; unmatched junction nucleotides: 9. The CDR3 extends over 16 amino acids. The CDR3: CASSWQPGQSSYEQYF. The CDR3 DNA is TGCGCCAGCAGCTGGCAACCGGGACAGAGCTCCTACGAGCAGTACTTC.

This clonotype has just a few counts. The chain's CDR3 is CASSGPTGYEQYF. The DNA for the CDR3 is TGTGCCAGCAGTGGGCCCACAGGGTACGAGCAGTACTTC. This chain uses TRBV2 with TRBJ2-7; D might be TRBD1 (6 bases). Trimming took 4 bases from V and 4 from J, leaving 11 bases between them. This CDR3 region has 13 residues. Germline assignment: CDR1 SNHLY and CDR2 FYNNEI.

This clonotype was counted a few times. The chain joins TRBV29-1 to TRBJ2-1; 7 bases fit TRBD1. Trimming removed 6 bases from V and 0 bases from J; junction bases left unmatched: 8. Germline V gives CDR1 SQVTM, CDR2 ANQGSEA. The CDR3 loop spans 15 amino acids. The CDR3 DNA is TGCAGCGTAGTAGGACAGGCCAGCTCCTACAATGAGCAGTTCTTC. Residues: CSVVGQASSYNEQFF.

This clonotype has at least ten counts. The chain couples TRBV4-1 to TRBJ2-7; D ambiguous. The CDR3 contains 13 residues. Germline V lookup: CDR1 MGHRA, CDR2 YSYEKL. V dropped 1 base and J dropped 4 bases, with 8 bases sitting between them. CDR3 nucleotides: TGCGCCAGCAGCCAAGTTGGGCGGTACGAGCAGTACTTC. It encodes CASSQVGRYEQYF.

The chain couples TRBV6-4 to TRBJ2-7, with TRBD1 matching 8 bases. This CDR3 comprises 15 residues. V lost 3 bases, J lost 4 bases, and 8 bases stayed unmatched. In germline, CDR1 is MRHNA, CDR2 SNTAGT. In DNA form, the CDR3 reads TGTGCCAGCAGTGAAGGAACAGGGGGAGGTTACGAGCAGTACTTC. This sequence encodes CASSEGTGGGYEQYF.

In this sample, this clonotype turned up a few times. The chain is built from TRBV11-3 and TRBJ2-3; D unclear. The V gene lost 7 bases and the J gene lost 1 base, with 15 bases spanning the gap. CDR1 and CDR2 (germline): SGHNT, YENEEA. The CDR3 extends over 15 amino acids. The CDR3 loop reads CASTRSGSGTDTQYF. DNA of the CDR3: TGTGCCAGCACTCGTAGTGGTTCCGGCACAGATACGCAGTATTTT. Combining the CDR3 with reference TRBV11-3 and TRBJ2-3 gives the whole variable domain EAGVVQSPRYKIIEKKQPVAFWCNPISGHNTLYWYLQNLGQGPELLIRYENEEAVDDSQLPKDRFSAERLKGVDSTLKIQPAELGDSAVYLCASTRSGSGTDTQYFGPGTRLTVL.